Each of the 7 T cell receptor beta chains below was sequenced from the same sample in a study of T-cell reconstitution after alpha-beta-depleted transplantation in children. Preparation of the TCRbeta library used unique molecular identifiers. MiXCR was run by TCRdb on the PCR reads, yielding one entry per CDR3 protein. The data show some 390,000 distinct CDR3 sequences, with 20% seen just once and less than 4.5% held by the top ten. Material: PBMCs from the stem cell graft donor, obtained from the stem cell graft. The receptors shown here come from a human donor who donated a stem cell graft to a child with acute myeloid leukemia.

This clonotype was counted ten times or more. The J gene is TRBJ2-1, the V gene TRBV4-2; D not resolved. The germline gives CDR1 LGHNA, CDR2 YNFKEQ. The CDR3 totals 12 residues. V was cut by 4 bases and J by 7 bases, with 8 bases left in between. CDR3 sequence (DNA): TGTGCCAGCAGCCCATCAAAGAATGAGCAGTTCTTC. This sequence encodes CASSPSKNEQFF.

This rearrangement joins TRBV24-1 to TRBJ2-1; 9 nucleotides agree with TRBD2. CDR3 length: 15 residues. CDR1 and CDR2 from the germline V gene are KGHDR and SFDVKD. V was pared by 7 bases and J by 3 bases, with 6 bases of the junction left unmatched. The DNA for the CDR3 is TGTGCCACCAGGAGAGCGGGAGGTATCTACAATGAGCAGTTCTTC. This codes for CATRRAGGIYNEQFF.

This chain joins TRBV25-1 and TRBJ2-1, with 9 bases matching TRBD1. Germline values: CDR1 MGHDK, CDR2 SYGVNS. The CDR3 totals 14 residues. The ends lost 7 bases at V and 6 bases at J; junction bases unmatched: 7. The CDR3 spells CASKFGQGPNEQFF. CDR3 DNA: TGTGCCAGCAAGTTTGGACAGGGGCCCAATGAGCAGTTCTTC.

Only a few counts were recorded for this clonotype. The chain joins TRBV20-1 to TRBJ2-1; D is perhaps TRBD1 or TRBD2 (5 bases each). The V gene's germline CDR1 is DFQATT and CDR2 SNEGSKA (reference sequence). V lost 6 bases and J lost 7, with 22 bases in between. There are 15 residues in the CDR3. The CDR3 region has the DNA TGCAGTGCCAAAGGGGCGTCCGTAGCGCGGAATGAGCAGTTCTTC. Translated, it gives CSAKGASVARNEQFF.

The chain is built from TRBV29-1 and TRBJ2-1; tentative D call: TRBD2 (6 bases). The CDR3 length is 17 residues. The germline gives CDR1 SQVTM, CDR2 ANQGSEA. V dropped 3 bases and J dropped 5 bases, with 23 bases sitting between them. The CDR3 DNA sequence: TGCAGCGTTGATGGCCATCCCGGGAGACTGGTCGACAATGAGCAGTTCTTC. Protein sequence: CSVDGHPGRLVDNEQFF.

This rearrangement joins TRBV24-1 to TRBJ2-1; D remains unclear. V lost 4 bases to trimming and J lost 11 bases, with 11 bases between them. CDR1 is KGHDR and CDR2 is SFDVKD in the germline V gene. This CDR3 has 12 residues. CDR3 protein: CATSDVASKQFF. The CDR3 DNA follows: TGTGCCACCAGTGACGTGGCCAGTAAGCAGTTCTTC.

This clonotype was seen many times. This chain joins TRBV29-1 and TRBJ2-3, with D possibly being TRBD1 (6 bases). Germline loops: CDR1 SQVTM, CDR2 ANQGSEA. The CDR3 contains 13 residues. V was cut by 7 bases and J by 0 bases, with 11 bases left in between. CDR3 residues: CSGGTKSTDTQYF. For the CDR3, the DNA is TGCAGCGGAGGGACAAAAAGCACAGATACGCAGTATTTT.